The entry below describes one T cell receptor (beta chain). The sample originates from a study of control samples from healthy donors and cancer patients. In germline, CDR1 is MDHEN, CDR2 SYDVKM. The V and J ends lost 4 bases and 0 bases respectively, with 10 bases between them. The CDR3 runs 15 residues. Using immunoSEQ multiplex PCR, the repertoire was profiled, and TCRdb retains in-frame clones only, with some absent. This repertoire shows some 250,000 clones, around 79% found once; its top ten account for about an eighth. Sequencing was carried out using PBMCs. The clonotype originates from a woman aged 60-75 years with lung cancer. This chain links TRBV28 with TRBJ1-5; D unclear. The CDR3 bases are TGTGCCAGCAGTTCTAACCTGCTTAGCAATCAGCCCCAGCATTTT. Protein: CASSSNLLSNQPQHF.